Listed below are T cell receptor beta chains from one sample, sequenced in a study of cytomegalovirus exposure and HLA in healthy donors. The method was immunoSEQ multiplex PCR; TCRdb's version includes in-frame clones alone and lacks a portion of them. The sample lists 150,000 to 200,000 clones; 81% were seen once. Input material: PBMCs. These TCRs come from a man in his forties or fifties in good health and CMV-seronegative. Both conserved end residues are part of each CDR3. The order of the fields is clone size, D gene, V gene, J gene, CDR3 length, CDR3 DNA, CDR3 protein. D genes are given only for firm matches. Size is omitted from some rows. Given values are once, few, many or a class for expanded clones.

.	.	TRBV4-3	TRBJ1-4	15	TGCGCCAGCAGCCAAAGTCGACACGACCATGAAAAACTGTTTTTT	CASSQSRHDHEKLFF
.	.	TRBV11-2	TRBJ2-7	11	TGTGCCAGCAGCTTGAGCTACGAGCGGTACTTC	CASSLSYERYF
few	.	TRBV6-1	TRBJ1-1	12	TGTGCCAGCAGTGAAATGGGGAGTGAAGCTTTCTTT	CASSEMGSEAFF
.	.	TRBV9	TRBJ2-4	14	TGTGCCAGCAGCGTAGATGGGCAGGGTGGCATTCAGTACTTC	CASSVDGQGGIQYF
.	.	TRBV6-6	TRBJ2-2	13	TGTGCCAGCACTCGGTCTAACACCGGGGAGCTGTTTTTT	CASTRSNTGELFF
few	.	TRBV6-1	TRBJ2-7	15	TGTGCCAGCAGTGAAGCTTCTATCGTCTCCTACGAGCAGTACTTC	CASSEASIVSYEQYF
once	.	TRBV29-1	TRBJ1-1	13	TGCAGCGTCCTAGGACAGCAGAACACTGAAGCTTTCTTT	CSVLGQQNTEAFF
.	.	TRBV9	TRBJ2-1	12	TGTGCCAGCAGCGCCGAGCGGAATGAGCAGTTCTTC	CASSAERNEQFF
.	TRBD2	TRBV2	TRBJ2-1	14	TGTGCCAGCAGTCCCCTCGCGGGGGGCCCCTCGCAGTTCTTC	CASSPLAGGPSQFF
.	TRBD1	TRBV27	TRBJ2-7	14	TGTGCCAGCAGTATCCGACAGGGGGCCGACGAGCAGTACTTC	CASSIRQGADEQYF
.	.	TRBV19	TRBJ2-7	15	TGTGCCAGTACTACTCCGGAGAACAGGAGAGGAGAGCAGTACTTC	CASTTPENRRGEQYF
few	TRBD2	TRBV7-9	TRBJ2-7	15	TGTGCCAGCAGCTTCCCAGCGGGGGGGTACTACGAGCAGTACTTC	CASSFPAGGYYEQYF
.	TRBD2	TRBV6-5	TRBJ2-7	15	TGTGCCAGCAGCTATGGGAGCGGGGTCGCGGGAGAGCAGTACTTC	CASSYGSGVAGEQYF
.	TRBD2	TRBV7-2	TRBJ2-3	15	TGTGCCAGCAGCCCGGGACTAGCGTCGACAGATACGCAGTATTTT	CASSPGLASTDTQYF
.	TRBD2	TRBV7-2	TRBJ2-1	15	TGTGCCAGCAGCCTCCGGGGGGGCTCCTACAATGAGCAGTTCTTC	CASSLRGGSYNEQFF
.	.	TRBV4-1	TRBJ1-1	16	TGCGCCAGCAGCCAAGGCCAGGGAGGCATGAACACTGAAGCTTTCTTT	CASSQGQGGMNTEAFF
few	TRBD2	TRBV19	TRBJ2-5	15	TGTGCCAGTAGGGCCTATCGGGGGGGCCTTGAAACCCAGTACTTC	CASRAYRGGLETQYF
.	.	TRBV9	TRBJ1-1	13	TGTGCCAGCAGCGTACAGGGGCACACTGAAGCTTTCTTT	CASSVQGHTEAFF
.	.	TRBV27	TRBJ2-6	19	TGTGCCAGCAGCAGAACCGCGGGCCAGTACTTCTCTGGGGCCAACGTCCTGACTTTC	CASSRTAGQYFSGANVLTF
.	TRBD1	TRBV7-2	TRBJ1-2	15	TGTGCCAGCAGCTTAGCCGGGACAGAAGGCTATGGCTACACCTTC	CASSLAGTEGYGYTF
.	.	TRBV5-1	TRBJ1-1	13	TGCGCCAGCAGCGTGCAGGGTGACACTGAAGCTTTCTTT	CASSVQGDTEAFF
.	TRBD2	TRBV4-1	TRBJ2-4	16	TGCGCCAGCAGCCAATTACTAGCGGGGCCTTTGAACATTCAGTACTTC	CASSQLLAGPLNIQYF
.	.	TRBV19	TRBJ2-2	15	TGTGCCAGTATGGCAGCCCGCAGGAAAACCGGGGAGCTGTTTTTT	CASMAARRKTGELFF
.	.	TRBV6-1	TRBJ1-2	14	TGTGCCAGCACTCCCCAGGGACTAGACTATGGCTACACCTTC	CASTPQGLDYGYTF
.	TRBD2	TRBV27	TRBJ2-1	16	TGTGCCAGCAGTTGGACGGGACTAGCGGGATACAATGAGCAGTTCTTC	CASSWTGLAGYNEQFF
once	.	TRBV6-1	TRBJ1-5	14	TGTGCCAGCAATTCAGGCTATAGCAATCAGCCCCAGCATTTT	CASNSGYSNQPQHF
.	.	TRBV2	TRBJ1-2	13	TGTGCCCTCAGCTCTGGGGCAGGCTGGGGCTACACCTTC	CALSSGAGWGYTF
.	TRBD1	TRBV7-9	TRBJ1-2	17	TGTGCCAGCAGCTTCTTCCAGGGGGTCCCACCTAACTATGGCTACACCTTC	CASSFFQGVPPNYGYTF
.	.	TRBV10-3	TRBJ2-2	16	TGTGCCATCAGTGTGATTCGGGACTGGAACACCGGGGAGCTGTTTTTT	CAISVIRDWNTGELFF
.	TRBD2	TRBV27	TRBJ2-3	14	TGTGCCAGCTCCTCGCGGGGGGGCACAGATACGCAGTATTTT	CASSSRGGTDTQYF
.	.	TRBV7-9	TRBJ1-4	15	TGTGCCAGCAGCTTAGTGCGGGGATCTAATGAAAAACTGTTTTTT	CASSLVRGSNEKLFF
.	TRBD1	TRBV11-2	TRBJ2-5	13	TGTGCCAGCAGCCCTGGGACAGGGACGTCCCAGTACTTC	CASSPGTGTSQYF
.	TRBD2	TRBV7-7	TRBJ2-5	15	TGTGCCAGCAGCCTCCAGGGAGGGCCCCAAGAGACCCAGTACTTC	CASSLQGGPQETQYF
few	.	TRBV2	TRBJ2-7	13	TGTTTTTTCAAGCAGAAGGCGGCATACGAGCAGTACTTC	CFFKQKAAYEQYF
.	TRBD2	TRBV27	TRBJ2-1	15	TGTGCCAGCAGTTCTGGACTAGCGGGGGACAATGAGCAGTTCTTC	CASSSGLAGDNEQFF
.	.	TRBV27	TRBJ1-2	12	TGTGCCAGCAGTTTCGTACAGTATGGCTACACCTTC	CASSFVQYGYTF
.	.	TRBV27	TRBJ1-6	14	TGTGCCAGCCGGGTGAGCTCCTATAATTCACCCCTCCACTTT	CASRVSSYNSPLHF
.	TRBD1	TRBV30	TRBJ2-7	12	TGTGCCTGGAGGGGGACAGCTTTTGAGCAGTACTTC	CAWRGTAFEQYF
.	TRBD1	TRBV7-9	TRBJ1-6	14	TGTTCCAGCAGCCCCGGGACAGGGGGATCACCCCTCCACTTT	CSSSPGTGGSPLHF
.	TRBD2	TRBV27	TRBJ2-7	17	TGTGCCAGCAGTGGGCCTCCGGGGGGGAGAGGATTGTACGAGCAGTACTTC	CASSGPPGGRGLYEQYF
.	TRBD1	TRBV4-3	TRBJ1-3	14	TGCGCCAGCAGCCAATGGGACAGAGGAAACACCATATATTTT	CASSQWDRGNTIYF
.	.	TRBV29-1	TRBJ1-2	14	TGCAGCGTTGATCGCCGGCTAGACCCCTATGGCTACACCTTC	CSVDRRLDPYGYTF
.	.	TRBV9	TRBJ1-6	14	TGTGCCAGCAGTGCTGTGGACAGAAATTCACCCCTCCACTTT	CASSAVDRNSPLHF
.	.	TRBV19	TRBJ1-1	15	TGTGCCAGTAGAATCCTTGGGCAATTGAACACTGAAGCTTTCTTT	CASRILGQLNTEAFF
.	.	TRBV7-8	TRBJ1-3	14	TGTGCCAGCAGCCAAGGCAGGGATGGAAACACCATATATTTT	CASSQGRDGNTIYF
.	.	TRBV30	TRBJ2-1	13	TGTGCCTGGAGCCTCTGGAGTTACAATGAGCAGTTCTTC	CAWSLWSYNEQFF
.	.	TRBV10-3	TRBJ1-3	14	TGTGCCATCACCCCCCAGGTCTCTGGAAACACCATATATTTT	CAITPQVSGNTIYF
.	.	TRBV30	TRBJ1-6	11	TGTGCCTGGAGTGGGGAGACGACCCTCCACTTT	CAWSGETTLHF
.	.	TRBV18	TRBJ2-2	15	TGTGCCAGCTCACCAGCGTACGGGGACACCGGGGAGCTGTTTTTT	CASSPAYGDTGELFF